This entry is about one T cell receptor (beta chain). Per sample, at least 6 micrograms of total RNA were extracted. The data originate from a study of blood T cells in healthy people across ages. With a J-beta primer mix and a sample-barcoded 5' primer, a second PCR ran about 7 to 11 cycles. One entry per CDR3 protein, called by TCRdb with MiXCR from the 5' RACE reads. Here the sample spans about a million distinct CDR3 sequences, 35% to 40% being singletons. Germline lookup yields CDR1 SGHNT and CDR2 YENEEA. CDR3 size: 15 residues. V dropped 1 base and J dropped 9; count of bases not matched to a gene: 5.

The receptor was derived from a man aged 18-30 years in good health. The chain carries TRBV11-3 and TRBJ2-1; 11 bases are shared with TRBD2. What was sequenced was blood. CDR3 loop: CASSLVAGGPVEQFF. As DNA, the CDR3 is TGTGCCAGCAGCTTAGTAGCGGGGGGGCCGGTTGAGCAGTTCTTC. Full variable domain (outside the CDR3, taken from reference TRBV11-3 and TRBJ2-1): EAGVVQSPRYKIIEKKQPVAFWCNPISGHNTLYWYLQNLGQGPELLIRYENEEAVDDSQLPKDRFSAERLKGVDSTLKIQPAELGDSAVYLCASSLVAGGPVEQFFGPGTRLTVL.